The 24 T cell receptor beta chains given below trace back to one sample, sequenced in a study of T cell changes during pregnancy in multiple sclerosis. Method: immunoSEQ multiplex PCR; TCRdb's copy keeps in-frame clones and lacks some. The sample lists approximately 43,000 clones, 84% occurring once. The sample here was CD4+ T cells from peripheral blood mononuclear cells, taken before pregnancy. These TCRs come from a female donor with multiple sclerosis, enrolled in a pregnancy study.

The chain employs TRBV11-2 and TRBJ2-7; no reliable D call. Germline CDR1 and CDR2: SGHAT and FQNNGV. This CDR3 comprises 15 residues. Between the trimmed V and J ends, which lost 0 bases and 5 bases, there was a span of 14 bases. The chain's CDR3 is CASSLDFMGSHEQYF. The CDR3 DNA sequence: TGTGCCAGCAGCTTAGATTTTATGGGCAGCCACGAGCAGTACTTC. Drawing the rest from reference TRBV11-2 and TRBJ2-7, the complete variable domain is EAGVAQSPRYKIIEKRQSVAFWCNPISGHATLYWYQQILGQGPKLLIQFQNNGVVDDSQLPKDRFSAERLKGVDSTLKIQPAKLEDSAVYLCASSLDFMGSHEQYFGPGTRLTVT.

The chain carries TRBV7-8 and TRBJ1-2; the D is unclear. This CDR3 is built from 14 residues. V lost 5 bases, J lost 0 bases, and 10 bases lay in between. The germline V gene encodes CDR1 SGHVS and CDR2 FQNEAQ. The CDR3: CASSALTTNYGYTF. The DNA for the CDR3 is TGTGCCAGCAGCGCTCTCACAACTAACTATGGCTACACCTTC.

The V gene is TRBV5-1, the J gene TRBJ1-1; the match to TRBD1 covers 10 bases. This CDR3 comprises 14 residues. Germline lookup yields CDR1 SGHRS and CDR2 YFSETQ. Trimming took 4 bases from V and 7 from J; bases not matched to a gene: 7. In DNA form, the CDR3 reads TGCGCCAGCAGCAAAAGGACAGGGGGGGTTGAAGCTTTCTTT. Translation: CASSKRTGGVEAFF.

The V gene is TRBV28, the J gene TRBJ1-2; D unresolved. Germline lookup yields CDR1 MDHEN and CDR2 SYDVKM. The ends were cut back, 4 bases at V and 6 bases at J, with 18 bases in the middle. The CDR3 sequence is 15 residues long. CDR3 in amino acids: CASSSSRFEVNGYTF. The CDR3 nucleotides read TGTGCCAGCAGTTCCTCGAGATTCGAAGTAAATGGCTACACCTTC.

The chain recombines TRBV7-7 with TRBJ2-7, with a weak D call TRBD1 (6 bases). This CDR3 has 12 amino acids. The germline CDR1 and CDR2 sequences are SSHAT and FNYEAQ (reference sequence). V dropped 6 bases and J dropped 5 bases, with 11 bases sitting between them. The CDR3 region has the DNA TGTGCCAGCAGTACAGGGATGGACGAGCAGTACTTC. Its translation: CASSTGMDEQYF.

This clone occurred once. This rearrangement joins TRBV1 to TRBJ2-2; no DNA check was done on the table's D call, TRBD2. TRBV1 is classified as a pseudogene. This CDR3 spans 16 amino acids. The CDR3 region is CTSRKREGRSSGELFF. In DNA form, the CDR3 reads TGCACCAGTCGGAAGCGGGAGGGCCGATCCAGCGGGGAGCTGTTTTTT.

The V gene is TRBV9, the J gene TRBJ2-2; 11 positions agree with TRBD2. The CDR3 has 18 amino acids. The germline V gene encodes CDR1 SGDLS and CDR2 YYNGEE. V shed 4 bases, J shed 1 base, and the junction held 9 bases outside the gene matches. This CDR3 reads CASSPFGTSGRNTGELFF. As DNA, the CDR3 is TGTGCCAGCAGCCCGTTCGGGACTAGCGGACGGAACACCGGGGAGCTGTTTTTT.

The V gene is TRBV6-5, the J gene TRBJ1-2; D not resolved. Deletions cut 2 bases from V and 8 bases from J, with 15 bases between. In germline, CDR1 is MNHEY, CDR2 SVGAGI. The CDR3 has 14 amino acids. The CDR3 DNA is TGTGCCAGCAGTTACACTATGTCTAGTGGGGGCTACACCTTC. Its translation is CASSYTMSSGGYTF.

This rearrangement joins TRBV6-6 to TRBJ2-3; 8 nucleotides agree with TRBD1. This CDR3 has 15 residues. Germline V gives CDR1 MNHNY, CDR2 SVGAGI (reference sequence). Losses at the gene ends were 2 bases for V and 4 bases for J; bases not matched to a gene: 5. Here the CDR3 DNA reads TGTGCCAGCAGTTACGGACAGGGTTGGGCAGATACGCAGTATTTT. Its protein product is CASSYGQGWADTQYF.

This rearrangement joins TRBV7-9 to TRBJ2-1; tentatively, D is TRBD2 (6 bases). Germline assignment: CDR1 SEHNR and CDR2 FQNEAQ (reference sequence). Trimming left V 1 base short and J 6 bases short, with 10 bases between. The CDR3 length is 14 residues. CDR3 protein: CASSLGLEVNEQFF. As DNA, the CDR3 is TGTGCCAGCAGCTTAGGACTAGAGGTCAATGAGCAGTTCTTC.

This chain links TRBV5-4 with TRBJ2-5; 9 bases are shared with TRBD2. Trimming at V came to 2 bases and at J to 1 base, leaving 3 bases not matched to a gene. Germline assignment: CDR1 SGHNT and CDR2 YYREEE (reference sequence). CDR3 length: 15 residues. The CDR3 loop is CASSFGSGGQETQYF. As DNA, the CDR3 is TGTGCCAGCAGCTTTGGTAGCGGGGGCCAAGAGACCCAGTACTTC. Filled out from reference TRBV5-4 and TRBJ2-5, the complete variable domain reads ETGVTQSPTHLIKTRGQQVTLRCSSQSGHNTVSWYQQALGQGPQFIFQYYREEENGRGNFPPRFSGLQFPNYSSELNVNALELDDSALYLCASSFGSGGQETQYFGPGTRLLVL.

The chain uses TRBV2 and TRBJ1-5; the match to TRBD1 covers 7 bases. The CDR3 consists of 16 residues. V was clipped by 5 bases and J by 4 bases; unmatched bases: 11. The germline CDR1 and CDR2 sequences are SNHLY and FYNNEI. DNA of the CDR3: TGTGCCAGCAGTCCAATCGTTGGACAGGCTAATCAGCCCCAGCATTTT. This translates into CASSPIVGQANQPQHF.

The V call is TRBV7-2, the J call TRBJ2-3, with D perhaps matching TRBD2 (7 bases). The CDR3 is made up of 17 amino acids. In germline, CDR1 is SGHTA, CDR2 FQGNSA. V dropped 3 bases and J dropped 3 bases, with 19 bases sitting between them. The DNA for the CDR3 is TGTGCCAGCAGCTTTAGGGGGGGGGACCTAGGGACAGATACGCAGTATTTT. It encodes CASSFRGGDLGTDTQYF.

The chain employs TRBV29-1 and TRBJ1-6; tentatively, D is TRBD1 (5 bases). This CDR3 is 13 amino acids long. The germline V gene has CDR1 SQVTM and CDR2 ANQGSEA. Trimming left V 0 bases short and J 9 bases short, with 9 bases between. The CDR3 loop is CSVEDSGGSPLHF. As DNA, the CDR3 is TGCAGCGTTGAAGATTCGGGGGGTTCACCCCTCCACTTT.

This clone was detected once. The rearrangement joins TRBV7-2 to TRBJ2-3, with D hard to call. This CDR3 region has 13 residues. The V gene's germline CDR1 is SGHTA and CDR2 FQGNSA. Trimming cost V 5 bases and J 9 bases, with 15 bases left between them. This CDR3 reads CASSVPLLLTQYF. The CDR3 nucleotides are TGTGCCAGCAGCGTCCCACTACTTCTGACGCAGTATTTT.

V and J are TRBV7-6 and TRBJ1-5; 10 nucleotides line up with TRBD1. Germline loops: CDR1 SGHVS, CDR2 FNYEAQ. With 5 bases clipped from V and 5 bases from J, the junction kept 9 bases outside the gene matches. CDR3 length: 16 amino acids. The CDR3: CASSPGQGVGDQPQHF. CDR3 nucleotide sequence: TGTGCCAGCAGCCCAGGACAGGGGGTAGGGGATCAGCCCCAGCATTTT.

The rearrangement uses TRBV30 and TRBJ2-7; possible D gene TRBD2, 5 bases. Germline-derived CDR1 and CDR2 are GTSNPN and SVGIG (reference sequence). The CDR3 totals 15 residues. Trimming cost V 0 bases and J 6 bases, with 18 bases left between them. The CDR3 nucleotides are TGTGCCTGGAGTGTAAAAGGACTTGAATATGGCGAGCAGTACTTC. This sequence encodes CAWSVKGLEYGEQYF.

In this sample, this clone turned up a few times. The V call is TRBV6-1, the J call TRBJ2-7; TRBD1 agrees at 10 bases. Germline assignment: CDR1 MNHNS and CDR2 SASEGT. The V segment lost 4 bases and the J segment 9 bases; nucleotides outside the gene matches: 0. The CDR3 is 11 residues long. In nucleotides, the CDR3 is TGTGCCAGCAGTGGACAGGGGGCGCAGTACTTC. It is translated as CASSGQGAQYF.

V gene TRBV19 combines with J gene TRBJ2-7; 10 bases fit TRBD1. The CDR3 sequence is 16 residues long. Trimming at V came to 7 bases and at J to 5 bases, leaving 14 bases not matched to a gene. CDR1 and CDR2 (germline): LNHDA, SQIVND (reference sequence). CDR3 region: CASTLSPGQGIHEQYF. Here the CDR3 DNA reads TGTGCCAGTACCTTAAGTCCGGGACAGGGGATCCACGAGCAGTACTTC.

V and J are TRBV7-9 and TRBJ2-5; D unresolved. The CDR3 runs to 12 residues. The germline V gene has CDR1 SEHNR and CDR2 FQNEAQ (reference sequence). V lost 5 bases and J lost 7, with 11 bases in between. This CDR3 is CASSRITTTQYF. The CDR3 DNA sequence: TGTGCCAGCAGCCGAATAACAACGACCCAGTACTTC.

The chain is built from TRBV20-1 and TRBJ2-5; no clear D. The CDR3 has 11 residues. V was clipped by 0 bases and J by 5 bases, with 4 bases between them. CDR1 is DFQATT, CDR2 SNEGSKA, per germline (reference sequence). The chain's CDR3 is CSARDEETQYF. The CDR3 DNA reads TGCAGTGCTAGAGATGAGGAGACCCAGTACTTC.

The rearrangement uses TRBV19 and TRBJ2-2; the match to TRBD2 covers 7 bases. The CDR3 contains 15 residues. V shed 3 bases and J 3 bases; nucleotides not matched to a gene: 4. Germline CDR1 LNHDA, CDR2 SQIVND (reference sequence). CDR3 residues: CASSMGREDTGELFF. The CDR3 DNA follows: TGTGCCAGTAGTATGGGACGGGAGGACACCGGGGAGCTGTTTTTT.

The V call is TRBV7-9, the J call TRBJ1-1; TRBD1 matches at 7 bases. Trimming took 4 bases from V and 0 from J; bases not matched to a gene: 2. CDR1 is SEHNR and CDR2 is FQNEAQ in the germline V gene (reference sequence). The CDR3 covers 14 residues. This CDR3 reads CASSWGTVNTEAFF. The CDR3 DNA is TGTGCCAGCAGCTGGGGGACAGTGAACACTGAAGCTTTCTTT. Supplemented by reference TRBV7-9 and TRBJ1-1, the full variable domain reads DTGVSQNPRHKITKRGQNVTFRCDPISEHNRLYWYRQTLGQGPEFLTYFQNEAQLEKSRLLSDRFSAERPKGSFSTLEIQRTEQGDSAMYLCASSWGTVNTEAFFGQGTRLTVV.

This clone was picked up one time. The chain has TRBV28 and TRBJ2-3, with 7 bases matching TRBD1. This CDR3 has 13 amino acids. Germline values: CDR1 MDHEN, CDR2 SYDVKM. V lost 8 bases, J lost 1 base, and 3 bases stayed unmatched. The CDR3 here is CASEGTGTDTQYF. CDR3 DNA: TGTGCCAGCGAAGGGACAGGCACAGATACGCAGTATTTT. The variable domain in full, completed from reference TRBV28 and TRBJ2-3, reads DVKVTQSSRYLVKRTGEKVFLECVQDMDHENMFWYRQDPGLGLRLIYFSYDVKMKEKGDIPEGYSVSREKKERFSLILESASTNQTSMYLCASEGTGTDTQYFGPGTRLTVL.